The T cell receptor (beta chain) under discussion was sequenced for a study of control samples from healthy donors and cancer patients. This CDR3 is built from 17 residues. Germline assignment: CDR1 LGHNA and CDR2 YSLEER. V was pared by 0 bases and J by 4 bases, with 8 bases of the junction left unmatched. The table came from immunoSEQ multiplex PCR; TCRdb's copy has only in-frame clones and leaves some out. The sample has about 190,000 clones, and its top ten clones hold 2.2%. The chain has TRBV4-3 and TRBJ1-1; 10 bases align to TRBD1. This clonotype was obtained from a woman in her 30s in good health. The sample comprised blood. CDR3 in amino acids: CASSQEGTGVLSTEAFF. CDR3 nucleotides: TGCGCCAGCAGCCAAGAGGGGACAGGGGTTTTGAGCACTGAAGCTTTCTTT.